Below, 7 T cell receptor beta chains from the same sample are listed, as sequenced in a study of cytomegalovirus exposure and HLA in healthy donors (dated by TCRdb to the late 2010s). Libraries were made using the immunoSEQ multiplex PCR assay. TCRdb re-hosts the immuneACCESS table, in-frame sequences only. Its copies lack some clones; in the studies checked, an unresolved V gene accounts for under half of them, and the cause for the rest is not known. Counted in this sample were some 150,000 clones; approximately 88% of them appeared once. Of the sample, 3.5% to 5.5% is held by the ten largest clones. Sequencing was performed on PBMCs. These receptors came from a man between 18 and 29 years old in good health and CMV-seropositive.

The chain carries TRBV6-1 and TRBJ2-7; D may be TRBD2 (5 bases). V was cut by 5 bases and J by 5 bases, with 19 bases left in between. This CDR3 region has 15 residues. CDR1 is MNHNS, CDR2 SASEGT, per germline. CDR3 bases: TGTGCCAGCAGTTCTATCGGTGAGGGTGGCCACGAGCAGTACTTC. Protein: CASSSIGEGGHEQYF.

The chain has TRBV4-2 and TRBJ1-3; no reliable D call. This CDR3 is built from 12 residues. V lost 0 bases and J 15 bases, leaving 12 bases between the germline ends. Germline CDR1 reads LGHNA; CDR2 reads YNFKEQ. The CDR3 DNA reads TGTGCCAGCAGCCAAGATCTAGGTAGGCGATATTTT. Its translation: CASSQDLGRRYF.

V is TRBV15 and J is TRBJ1-2; D is possibly TRBD1 (6 bases). V lost 0 bases and J 6 bases, leaving 17 bases between the germline ends. From germline, CDR1 is LNHNV and CDR2 YYDKDF (reference sequence). CDR3 length: 16 residues. DNA for the CDR3: TGTGCCACCAGCAGAGAGATACAGGGAAGGCTGAATGGCTACACCTTC. It encodes CATSREIQGRLNGYTF.

V and J are TRBV7-9 and TRBJ2-3, with TRBD2 matching over 9 bases. The germline gives CDR1 SEHNR, CDR2 FQNEAQ (reference sequence). CDR3 length: 16 residues. J lost 8 bases, V lost 4 bases, and 13 bases had no gene match. The CDR3 nucleotides read TGTGCCAGCAGCTCTTGGACTAGCGCGGTACTTACTACGCAGTATTTT. This codes for CASSSWTSAVLTTQYF.

The chain recombines TRBV9 with TRBJ1-1, with unresolved D. The CDR3 runs 13 residues. Germline CDR1 SGDLS, CDR2 YYNGEE. V was cut by 4 bases and J by 5 bases, with 12 bases left in between. In nucleotides, the CDR3 is TGTGCCAGCAGCTCGAGAGGGAAGACTGAAGCTTTCTTT. It translates to CASSSRGKTEAFF.

The chain is built from TRBV5-5 and TRBJ1-2; TRBD1 aligns across 8 bases. Trimming took 6 bases from V and 2 from J; bases not matched to a gene: 9. The CDR3 is made up of 15 amino acids. Germline values: CDR1 SGHKS, CDR2 YYEKEE (reference sequence). CDR3 DNA: TGTGCCAGCACAGACAGGGGAACCGCGAACTATGGCTACACCTTC. Protein sequence: CASTDRGTANYGYTF.

The chain links TRBV27 to TRBJ2-7; 9 positions agree with TRBD1. V gave up 5 bases and J gave up 2 bases; unmatched junction bases: 7. The length of the CDR3 is 15 residues. Germline CDR1 is MNHEY and CDR2 is SMNVEV (reference sequence). The CDR3 DNA sequence: TGTGCCAGCAGTCCCGGGACAGGGCTCGCCTACGAGCAGTACTTC. This encodes CASSPGTGLAYEQYF.